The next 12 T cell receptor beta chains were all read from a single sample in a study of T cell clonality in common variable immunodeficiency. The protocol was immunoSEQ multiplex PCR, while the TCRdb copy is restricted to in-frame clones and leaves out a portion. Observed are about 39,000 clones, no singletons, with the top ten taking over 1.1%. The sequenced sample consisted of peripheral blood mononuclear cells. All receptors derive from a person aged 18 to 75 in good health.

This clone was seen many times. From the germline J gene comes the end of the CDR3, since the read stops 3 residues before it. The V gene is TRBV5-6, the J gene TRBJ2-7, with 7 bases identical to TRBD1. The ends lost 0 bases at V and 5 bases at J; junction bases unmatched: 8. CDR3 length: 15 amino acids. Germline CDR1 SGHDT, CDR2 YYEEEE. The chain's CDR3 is CASSLDAGGRDEQYF. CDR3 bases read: TGTGCCAGCAGCTTGGATGCAGGGGGACGGGACGAG.

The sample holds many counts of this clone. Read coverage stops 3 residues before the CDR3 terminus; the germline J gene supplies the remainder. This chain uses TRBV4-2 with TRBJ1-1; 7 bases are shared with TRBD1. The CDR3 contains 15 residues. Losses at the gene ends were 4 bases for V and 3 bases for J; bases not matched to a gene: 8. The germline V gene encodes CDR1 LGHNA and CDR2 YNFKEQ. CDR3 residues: CASSPGGDWDTEAFF. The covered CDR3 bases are TGTGCCAGCAGCCCAGGGGGAGATTGGGACACTGAA.

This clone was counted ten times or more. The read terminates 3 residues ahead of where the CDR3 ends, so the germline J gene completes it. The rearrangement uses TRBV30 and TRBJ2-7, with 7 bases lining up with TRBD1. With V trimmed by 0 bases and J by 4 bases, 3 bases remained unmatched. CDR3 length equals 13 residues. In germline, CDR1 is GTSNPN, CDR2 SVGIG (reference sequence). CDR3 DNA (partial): TGTGCCTGGAGTGTTGGGACAGTGTACGAG. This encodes CAWSVGTVYE. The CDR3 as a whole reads CAWSVGTVYEQYF.

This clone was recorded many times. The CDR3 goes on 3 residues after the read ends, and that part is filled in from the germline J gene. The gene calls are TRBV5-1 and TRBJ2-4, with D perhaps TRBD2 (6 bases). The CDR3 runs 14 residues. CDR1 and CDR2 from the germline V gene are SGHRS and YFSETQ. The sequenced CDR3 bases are TGCGCCAGCAGCTGGAAAGGCGGGGAACGTATT. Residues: CASSWKGGERI. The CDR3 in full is CASSWKGGERIQYF.

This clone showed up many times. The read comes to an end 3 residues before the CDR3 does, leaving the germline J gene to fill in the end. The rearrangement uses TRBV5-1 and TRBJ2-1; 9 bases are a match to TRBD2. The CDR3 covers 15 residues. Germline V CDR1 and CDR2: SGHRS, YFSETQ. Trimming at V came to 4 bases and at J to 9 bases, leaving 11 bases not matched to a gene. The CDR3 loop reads CASSPRGGRAFEQFF. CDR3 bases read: TGCGCCAGCAGCCCTCGTGGCGGGAGGGCATTTGAG.

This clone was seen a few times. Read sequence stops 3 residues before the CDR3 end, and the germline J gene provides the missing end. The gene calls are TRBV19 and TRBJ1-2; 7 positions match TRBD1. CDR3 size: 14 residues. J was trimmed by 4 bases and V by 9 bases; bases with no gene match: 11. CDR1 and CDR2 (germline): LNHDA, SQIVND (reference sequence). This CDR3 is CASFQDRALYGYTF. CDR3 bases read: TGTGCCAGCTTCCAAGACAGGGCCCTCTATGGC.

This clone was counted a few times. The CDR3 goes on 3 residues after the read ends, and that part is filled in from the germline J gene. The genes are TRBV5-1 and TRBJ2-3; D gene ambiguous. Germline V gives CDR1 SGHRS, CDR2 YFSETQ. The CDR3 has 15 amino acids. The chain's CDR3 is CASSFDGYSNQPQYF. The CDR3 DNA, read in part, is TGCGCCAGCAGCTTCGACGGATATAGCAATCAGCCG.

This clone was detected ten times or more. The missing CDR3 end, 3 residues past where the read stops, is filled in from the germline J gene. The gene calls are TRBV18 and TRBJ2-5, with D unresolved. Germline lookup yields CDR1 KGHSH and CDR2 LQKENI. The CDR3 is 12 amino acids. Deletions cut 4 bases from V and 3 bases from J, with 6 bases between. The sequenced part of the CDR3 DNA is TGTGCCAGCTCACGACAAGAAGAGACC. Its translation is CASSRQEET. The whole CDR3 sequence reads CASSRQEETQYF. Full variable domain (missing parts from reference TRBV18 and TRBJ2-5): NAGVMQNPRHLVRRRGQEARLRCSPMKGHSHVYWYRQLPEEGLKFMVYLQKENIIDESGMPKERFSAEFPKEGPSILRIQQVVRGDSAAYFCASSRQEETQYFGPGTRLLVL.

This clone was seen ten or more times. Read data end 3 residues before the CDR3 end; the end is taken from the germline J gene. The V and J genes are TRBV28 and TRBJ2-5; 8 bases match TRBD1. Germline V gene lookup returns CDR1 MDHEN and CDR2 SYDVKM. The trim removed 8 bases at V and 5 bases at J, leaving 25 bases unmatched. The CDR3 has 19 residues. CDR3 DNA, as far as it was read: TGTGCCAGCTCTCAGGGGGCACTGGGACGGGACACAGGAGGGGAGACC. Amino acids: CASSQGALGRDTGGET. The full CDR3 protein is CASSQGALGRDTGGETQYF.

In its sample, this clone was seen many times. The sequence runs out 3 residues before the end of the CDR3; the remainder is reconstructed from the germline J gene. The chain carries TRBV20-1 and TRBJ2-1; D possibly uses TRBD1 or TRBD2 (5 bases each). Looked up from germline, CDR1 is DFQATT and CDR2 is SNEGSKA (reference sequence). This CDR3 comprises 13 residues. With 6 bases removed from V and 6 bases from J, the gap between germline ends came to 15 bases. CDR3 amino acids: CSAPRTRGNEQFF. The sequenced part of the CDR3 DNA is TGCAGTGCCCCAAGAACGAGGGGCAATGAG.

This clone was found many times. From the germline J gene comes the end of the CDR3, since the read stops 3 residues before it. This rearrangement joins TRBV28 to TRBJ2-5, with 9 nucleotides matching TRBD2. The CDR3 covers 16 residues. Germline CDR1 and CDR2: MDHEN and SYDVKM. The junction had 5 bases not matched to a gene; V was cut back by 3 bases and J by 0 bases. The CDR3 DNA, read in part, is TGTGCCAGCAGTTTCGGACTAGCGTATAACCAAGAGACC. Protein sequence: CASSFGLAYNQET. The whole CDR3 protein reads CASSFGLAYNQETQYF.

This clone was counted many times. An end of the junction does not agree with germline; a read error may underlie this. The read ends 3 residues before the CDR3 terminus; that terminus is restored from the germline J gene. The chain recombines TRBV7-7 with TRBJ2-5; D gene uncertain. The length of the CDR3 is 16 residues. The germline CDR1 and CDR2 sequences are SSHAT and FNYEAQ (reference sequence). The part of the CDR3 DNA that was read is TGTGCTAGCAGCTTAGCACTGAGTCGAGACCAAGAGACC. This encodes CASSLALSRDQET. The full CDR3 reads CASSLALSRDQETQYF. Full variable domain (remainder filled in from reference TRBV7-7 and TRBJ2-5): GAGVSQSPRYKVTKRGQDVTLRCDPISSHATLYWYQQALGQGPEFLTYFNYEAQPDKSGLPSDRFSAERPEGSISTLTIQRTEQRDSAMYRCASSLALSRDQETQYFGPGTRLLVL.